Below, 29 T cell receptor beta chains from the same sample are listed, as sequenced in a study of blood T cell repertoires in COVID-19. The data were produced by immunoSEQ multiplex PCR, yet TCRdb's version contains in-frame clones alone and is incomplete. The table lists about 88,000 clones, 70% to 90% of them singletons, with around 3% in the top ten. The sequenced material came from peripheral blood. The source of these receptors is a woman older than 75 with acute or convalescent COVID-19.

V usage is TRBV6-6 and J usage is TRBJ1-1, with D hard to call. Germline V gives CDR1 MNHNY, CDR2 SVGAGI (reference sequence). V dropped 2 bases and J dropped 7 bases, with 14 bases sitting between them. The length of the CDR3 is 14 residues. The CDR3 nucleotides read TGTGCCAGCAGTTACGAATCTTATGGCAGTGAAGCTTTCTTT. Translation gives CASSYESYGSEAFF.

The chain carries TRBV19 and TRBJ1-4; no firm D call. CDR3 length: 15 amino acids. Germline V CDR1 and CDR2: LNHDA, SQIVND (reference sequence). Trimming left V 3 bases short and J 7 bases short, with 15 bases between. The CDR3 protein is CASSISGGRVEKLFF. The CDR3 DNA reads as TGTGCCAGTAGTATTTCAGGAGGGCGGGTTGAAAAACTGTTTTTT.

The chain links TRBV9 to TRBJ1-3; D remains ambiguous. There are 16 residues in the CDR3. V was shortened by 3 bases and J by 0 bases, with 13 bases between the two germline ends. Germline V gives CDR1 SGDLS, CDR2 YYNGEE. In DNA form, the CDR3 reads TGTGCCAGCAGCGCCCAGATGGGAGCCTCTGGAAACACCATATATTTT. Protein sequence: CASSAQMGASGNTIYF.

For the CDR3, the DNA is TGTGCCAGCAGCTTTCGACTAGCGGGGGGGCTGGGCACCGGGGAGCTGTTTTTT. Its translation: CASSFRLAGGLGTGELFF. This rearrangement joins TRBV7-2 to TRBJ2-2; 14 nucleotides agree with TRBD2. V trimming: 3 bases; J trimming: 4 bases; junction bases outside the gene matches: 7. Germline V gives CDR1 SGHTA, CDR2 FQGNSA. The CDR3 is 18 residues long.

V usage is TRBV5-3 and J usage is TRBJ1-1; D is perhaps TRBD1 (5 bases). Being an ORF, TRBV5-3 has a function that is uncertain. This CDR3 has 15 amino acids. Between the trimmed V and J ends, which lost 5 bases and 1 base, there was a span of 15 bases. The DNA for the CDR3 is TGTGCCAGAAGAAGTTTTCCGGGGGGGAACACTGAAGCTTTCTTT. It translates to CARRSFPGGNTEAFF.

The rearrangement uses TRBV6-5 and TRBJ1-1, with D perhaps matching TRBD1 (6 bases). This CDR3 spans 14 amino acids. Trimming took off 7 bases at V and 3 bases at J, with 15 bases between the two ends. Per the germline V gene, CDR1 is MNHEY and CDR2 is SVGAGI. The CDR3 DNA follows: TGTGCCAGCAACCCTATACAGGGATACACTGAAGCTTTCTTT. It is translated as CASNPIQGYTEAFF.

The gene calls are TRBV4-1 and TRBJ1-5, with D possibly being TRBD1 (5 bases). The CDR3 loop spans 16 amino acids. Looked up from germline, CDR1 is MGHRA and CDR2 is YSYEKL. Trimming stripped 4 bases from V and 4 bases from J, with 17 bases between. The CDR3 nucleotides read TGCGCCAGCAGCCCAGGGCTACTCACCTCTAATCAGCCCCAGCATTTT. Protein sequence: CASSPGLLTSNQPQHF.

The genes are TRBV24-1 and TRBJ1-5, with no clear D. The germline gives CDR1 KGHDR, CDR2 SFDVKD. Trimming took 0 bases from V and 4 from J, leaving 6 bases between them. The CDR3 spans 14 residues. The CDR3 loop reads CATSDLRQNQPQHF. CDR3 DNA: TGTGCCACCAGTGATTTGCGACAAAATCAGCCCCAGCATTTT.

The chain recombines TRBV5-1 with TRBJ2-1; 11 bases are a match to TRBD2. With 3 bases clipped from V and 9 bases from J, the junction kept 5 bases outside the gene matches. CDR3 length: 14 amino acids. The germline gives CDR1 SGHRS, CDR2 YFSETQ. CDR3 sequence reads: CASSSRLAGSEQFF. As DNA, the CDR3 is TGCGCCAGCAGCTCACGACTAGCGGGGTCTGAGCAGTTCTTC.

The chain links TRBV5-6 to TRBJ1-6; a weak D match, TRBD1 (6 bases). There are 14 residues in the CDR3. CDR1 SGHDT and CDR2 YYEEEE come from the germline V gene. V was trimmed by 6 bases and J by 7 bases, leaving 14 bases between them. The CDR3 sequence: CASKGGGLNSPLHF. CDR3 nucleotides: TGTGCCAGCAAAGGGGGTGGGCTAAATTCACCCCTCCACTTT. The variable domain in full, with the rest retrieved from reference TRBV5-6 and TRBJ1-6, is DAGVTQSPTHLIKTRGQQVTLRCSPKSGHDTVSWYQQALGQGPQFIFQYYEEEERQRGNFPDRFSGHQFPNYSSELNVNALLLGDSALYLCASKGGGLNSPLHFGNGTRLTVT.

The chain uses TRBV9 and TRBJ2-5, with D possibly TRBD1 on 5 matching bases. The V gene's germline CDR1 is SGDLS and CDR2 YYNGEE. The CDR3 is 16 residues long. Trimming took off 0 bases at V and 1 base at J, with 13 bases between the two ends. The CDR3 protein is CASSVGLDTFQETQYF. The DNA of the CDR3 is TGTGCCAGCAGCGTAGGACTGGACACCTTCCAAGAGACCCAGTACTTC.

The J gene is TRBJ2-1, the V gene TRBV5-5; 7 bases map to TRBD1. V gave up 2 bases and J gave up 2 bases; unmatched junction bases: 4. The germline V gene has CDR1 SGHKS and CDR2 YYEKEE (reference sequence). This CDR3 has 15 residues. The CDR3, as DNA: TGTGCCAGCAGCTTTCGGACAGGTACCTACAATGAGCAGTTCTTC. This translates into CASSFRTGTYNEQFF.

The rearrangement links TRBV5-6 to TRBJ1-2; D is perhaps TRBD1 (6 bases). Trimming shortened V by 1 base and J by 6 bases, and 25 bases separated the two germline ends. This CDR3 contains 18 residues. Germline lookup yields CDR1 SGHDT and CDR2 YYEEEE. The DNA of the CDR3 is TGTGCCAGCAGCTTGTTTGGAACAGGGCCACATGTGGAGGATGGCTACACCTTC. It is translated as CASSLFGTGPHVEDGYTF.

V usage is TRBV10-3 and J usage is TRBJ2-3, with 8 positions matching TRBD2. With 3 bases clipped from V and 2 bases from J, the junction kept 4 bases outside the gene matches. Germline loops: CDR1 ENHRY, CDR2 SYGVKD. The CDR3 extends over 15 amino acids. The chain's CDR3 is CAISEGGGLTDTQYF. In DNA form, the CDR3 reads TGTGCCATCAGTGAAGGCGGGGGGCTCACAGATACGCAGTATTTT.

The chain combines TRBV30 with TRBJ1-5; the match to TRBD1 covers 10 bases. V lost 1 base to trimming and J lost 5 bases; unmatched junction nucleotides: 2. The germline V gene has CDR1 GTSNPN and CDR2 SVGIG (reference sequence). The CDR3 contains 14 residues. The CDR3: CAWSAGTGDQPQHF. CDR3 DNA: TGTGCCTGGAGTGCCGGGACAGGGGATCAGCCCCAGCATTTT.

The V call is TRBV28, the J call TRBJ2-2, with 9 bases fitting TRBD2. With V trimmed by 3 bases and J by 5 bases, 4 bases remained unmatched. The CDR3 length is 15 residues. Germline-derived CDR1 and CDR2 are MDHEN and SYDVKM. The DNA of the CDR3 is TGTGCCAGCAGTTTGGCGGGAGGGGGGACCGGGGAGCTGTTTTTT. It yields the protein CASSLAGGGTGELFF.

The chain couples TRBV11-2 to TRBJ1-5; D call uncertain. Germline loops: CDR1 SGHAT, CDR2 FQNNGV. V lost 2 bases to trimming and J lost 10 bases, with 12 bases between them. The CDR3 has 13 amino acids. CDR3 protein: CASSLNRWSPQHF. The CDR3 DNA is TGTGCCAGCAGCTTAAATAGGTGGAGCCCCCAGCATTTT.

The chain recombines TRBV6-5 with TRBJ2-7; 7 positions agree with TRBD2. Trimming at V came to 6 bases and at J to 1 base, leaving 6 bases not matched to a gene. Germline loops: CDR1 MNHEY, CDR2 SVGAGI. CDR3 length equals 14 residues. The CDR3: CASRAAGVSYEQYF. DNA of the CDR3: TGTGCCAGCAGGGCGGCGGGAGTTTCCTACGAGCAGTACTTC.

V is TRBV24-1 and J is TRBJ2-1; 8 nucleotides line up with TRBD2. The CDR3 totals 18 residues. J lost 5 bases, V lost 3 bases, and 14 bases had no gene match. The germline CDR1 and CDR2 sequences are KGHDR and SFDVKD. CDR3 bases: TGTGCCACCAGTGATACCTCGGCTGGCGGGAGGTCCCACAATGAGCAGTTCTTC. It yields the protein CATSDTSAGGRSHNEQFF.

V gene TRBV6-5 combines with J gene TRBJ2-3; D remains ambiguous. From germline, CDR1 is MNHEY and CDR2 SVGAGI. The CDR3 is 14 residues long. The V gene lost 5 bases and the J gene lost 0 bases, with 9 bases spanning the gap. The CDR3 nucleotides read TGTGCCAGCAGTCTTAGCCAAAGCACAGATACGCAGTATTTT. Amino acid sequence: CASSLSQSTDTQYF.

CDR3 in amino acids: CASSIDPTGVSSPLHF. The DNA for the CDR3 is TGTGCCAGTAGTATAGACCCCACAGGGGTGAGTTCACCCCTCCACTTT. J is TRBJ1-6 and V is TRBV19; TRBD1 aligns across 7 bases. V was clipped by 0 bases and J by 9 bases; unmatched bases: 8. From germline, CDR1 is LNHDA and CDR2 SQIVND (reference sequence). This CDR3 is built from 16 residues.

The CDR3 sequence: CASSTTGATYEQYF. The DNA for the CDR3 is TGTGCCAGCAGTACCACAGGGGCAACCTACGAGCAGTACTTC. The chain has TRBV28 and TRBJ2-7; 7 bases are a match to TRBD1. CDR3 length: 14 amino acids. The germline V gene encodes CDR1 MDHEN and CDR2 SYDVKM. Losses at the gene ends were 5 bases for V and 2 bases for J; bases not matched to a gene: 6. The variable domain in full, with the rest retrieved from reference TRBV28 and TRBJ2-7, is DVKVTQSSRYLVKRTGEKVFLECVQDMDHENMFWYRQDPGLGLRLIYFSYDVKMKEKGDIPEGYSVSREKKERFSLILESASTNQTSMYLCASSTTGATYEQYFGPGTRLTVT.

J is TRBJ2-1 and V is TRBV3-1 (or the pseudogene TRBV3-2); D might be TRBD2 (6 bases). Trimming removed 3 bases at V and 9 bases at J, with 18 bases between. The CDR3 is made up of 15 amino acids. Per germline, CDR1 LGHDT and CDR2 YNNKEL (reference sequence). CDR3 bases: TGTGCCAGCAGCCATCTCCCCGGGAGCCCGGGTGAGCAGTTCTTC. It codes for CASSHLPGSPGEQFF.

The V gene is TRBV5-1, the J gene TRBJ1-1, with 7 bases that match TRBD1. The CDR3 is 13 amino acids. The junction had 6 bases not matched to a gene; V was cut back by 4 bases and J by 6 bases. Germline V CDR1 and CDR2: SGHRS, YFSETQ. The CDR3 DNA follows: TGCGCCAGCAGCAAAGGGGGCGCGGCTGAAGCTTTCTTT. It codes for CASSKGGAAEAFF.

The sample holds one count of this clone. The CDR3 loop is CASSSRVPYEQYF. The CDR3 bases are TGTGCCAGCAGTTCCAGGGTTCCCTACGAGCAGTACTTC. The gene calls are TRBV3-1 (or the pseudogene TRBV3-2) and TRBJ2-7, with D perhaps matching TRBD1 (5 bases). Germline V gives CDR1 LGHDT, CDR2 YNNKEL (reference sequence). V was shortened by 6 bases and J by 2 bases, with 11 bases between the two germline ends. This CDR3 spans 13 amino acids.

The gene calls are TRBV3-1 (or the pseudogene TRBV3-2) and TRBJ2-3; 7 bases are a match to TRBD2. The CDR3 sequence is 15 residues long. Germline CDR1 reads LGHDT; CDR2 reads YNNKEL (reference sequence). The ends lost 2 bases at V and 0 bases at J; junction bases unmatched: 2. CDR3 nucleotides: TGTGCCAGCAGCCAAACTAGCGCGAGCACAGATACGCAGTATTTT. Protein sequence: CASSQTSASTDTQYF.

The rearrangement uses TRBV7-2 and TRBJ1-1, with 7 bases aligning to TRBD1. Germline CDR1 SGHTA, CDR2 FQGNSA. The CDR3 contains 14 residues. The ends lost 7 bases at V and 1 base at J; junction bases unmatched: 6. CDR3 DNA: TGTGCCAGCAAGGAGGGGGCATCGAACACTGAAGCTTTCTTT. Protein sequence: CASKEGASNTEAFF. Drawing the rest from reference TRBV7-2 and TRBJ1-1, the complete variable domain is GAGVSQSPSNKVTEKGKDVELRCDPISGHTALYWYRQSLGQGLEFLIYFQGNSAPDKSGLPSDRFSAERTGGSVSTLTIQRTQQEDSAVYLCASKEGASNTEAFFGQGTRLTVV.

The chain employs TRBV25-1 and TRBJ1-1; 7 bases agree with TRBD1. The V and J ends lost 2 bases and 0 bases, in that order; junction bases with no gene match: 3. Germline CDR1 reads MGHDK; CDR2 reads SYGVNS. CDR3 length: 15 residues. CDR3 amino acids: CASSERQGVNTEAFF. CDR3 sequence (DNA): TGTGCCAGCAGTGAAAGGCAGGGGGTGAACACTGAAGCTTTCTTT.

This clone was seen a handful of times. The V gene is TRBV18, the J gene TRBJ1-6; 9 bases fit TRBD1. Trimming at V came to 6 bases and at J to 11 bases, leaving 11 bases not matched to a gene. This CDR3 region has 15 residues. The germline V gene has CDR1 KGHSH and CDR2 LQKENI. The CDR3 DNA sequence: TGTGCCAGCTCCCCCGGGACAGGGAGGACGGCACCCCTCCACTTT. This encodes CASSPGTGRTAPLHF. The full variable domain, in which reference TRBV18 and TRBJ1-6 provide the parts outside the CDR3, is NAGVMQNPRHLVRRRGQEARLRCSPMKGHSHVYWYRQLPEEGLKFMVYLQKENIIDESGMPKERFSAEFPKEGPSILRIQQVVRGDSAAYFCASSPGTGRTAPLHFGNGTRLTVT.